Following are 6 T cell receptor beta chains from one sample sequenced in a study of CD8 T cells in Susac syndrome. RNA in amounts of about 0.45 to 1 ug was reverse transcribed with random hexamers. One entry per CDR3 protein results from TCRdb running MiXCR on the immunoSEQ multiplex PCR reads. The table records roughly 80,000 distinct CDR3 sequences, 91% of them present only once. Sequencing was carried out using CD8+ T cells from PBMCs. The receptor source for this set is a human donor with multiple sclerosis.

The count of this clonotype is one. In DNA, the CDR3 is TGTGCCAGCAGCCAATTTATAGGGCTCAACCGGGACACTGAAGCTTTCTTT. This translates into CASSQFIGLNRDTEAFF. The genes are TRBV14 and TRBJ1-1; D ambiguous. Per germline, CDR1 SGHDN and CDR2 FVKESK. Trimming removed 2 bases from V and 3 bases from J, with 19 bases in between. This CDR3 region has 17 residues.

The V and J genes are TRBV10-3 and TRBJ1-3; no definite D call. V was shortened by 0 bases and J by 0 bases, with 6 bases between the two germline ends. The CDR3 sequence is 15 residues long. Germline V gene sequence: CDR1 ENHRY, CDR2 SYGVKD. CDR3 region: CAISESMYSGNTIYF. The CDR3 bases are TGTGCCATCAGTGAGTCTATGTACTCTGGAAACACCATATATTTT.

The rearrangement uses TRBV7-9 and TRBJ2-1; 8 nucleotides align to TRBD2. The J segment lost 0 bases and the V segment lost 8 bases, leaving 9 bases of the junction unmatched. Per germline, CDR1 SEHNR and CDR2 FQNEAQ (reference sequence). The CDR3 extends over 16 amino acids. The CDR3: CASGRSGGSSYNEQFF. DNA for the CDR3: TGTGCCAGCGGACGGAGCGGGGGTAGCTCCTACAATGAGCAGTTCTTC.

By its share, this clonotype is medium-sized. This chain uses TRBV29-1 with TRBJ2-1, with 8 bases fitting TRBD2. The germline V gene has CDR1 SQVTM and CDR2 ANQGSEA. This CDR3 has 15 residues. The trim removed 6 bases at V and 1 base at J, leaving 8 bases unmatched. DNA for the CDR3: TGCAGCGTGGGCGGGACTAGTCGTTCCTACAATGAGCAGTTCTTC. Protein product: CSVGGTSRSYNEQFF.

V is TRBV7-8 and J is TRBJ2-5; D tentatively reads TRBD1 or TRBD2 (5 bases each). This CDR3 spans 16 amino acids. Germline V CDR1 and CDR2: SGHVS, FQNEAQ. The V end lost 4 bases, the J end lost 2 bases, and 17 bases lay between the germline ends. The CDR3 region is CASSSGTYFSQETQYF. The DNA for the CDR3 is TGTGCCAGCAGCTCCGGGACCTACTTCTCACAAGAGACCCAGTACTTC.

The genes are TRBV19 and TRBJ2-1; 10 bases map to TRBD2. Losses at the gene ends were 5 bases for V and 6 bases for J; bases not matched to a gene: 10. CDR1 is LNHDA and CDR2 is SQIVND in the germline V gene (reference sequence). This CDR3 has 16 residues. Here the CDR3 reads CASSLYPSGGGNEQFF. CDR3 bases: TGTGCCAGTAGTCTCTATCCTAGCGGGGGAGGCAATGAGCAGTTCTTC.